This is a list of T cell receptor beta chains from one sample in a study of T cell changes during pregnancy in multiple sclerosis. Only in-frame clones appear in the TCRdb table, and some are missing; sequencing was by immunoSEQ multiplex PCR. Found here are 70,000 to 90,000 clones, about 90% of them singletons; the top ten hold roughly 3.5%. Sequencing used PBMCs, obtained in the first trimester of pregnancy. Receptor source: a female donor in good health, serving as a control in a pregnancy study. Some clones in this sample may be carry-over from other donors' samples. CDR3s include the opening cysteine and the closing phenylalanine or tryptophan. Fields, in order: clone size, V gene, D gene, J gene, CDR3 DNA, CDR3 protein. The D gene is left open where the match is weak. Size is omitted from some rows. Given values are once, few, many or a class for expanded clones.

size: -
V: TRBV2
D: -
J: TRBJ2-2
DNA: TGTGCCAGCAGTATTGGACAGATCACCGGGGAGCTGTTTTTT
CDR3: CASSIGQITGELFF

size: once
V: TRBV15
D: -
J: TRBJ2-3
DNA: TGTGCCATCAGCAGGAGGGGCACAGATACGCAGTATTTT
CDR3: CAISRRGTDTQYF

size: -
V: TRBV18
D: -
J: TRBJ1-1
DNA: TGTGCCAGCTCACCCAGGGTCCAGAACACTGAAGCTTTCTTT
CDR3: CASSPRVQNTEAFF

size: -
V: TRBV29-1
D: TRBD2
J: TRBJ2-5
DNA: TGCAGCGTTTGGACTAGCGGGGGTGGGGAGACCCAGTACTTC
CDR3: CSVWTSGGGETQYF

size: -
V: TRBV6-6
D: TRBD1
J: TRBJ2-3
DNA: TGTGCCAGCAGTTACGGGGACAGGGGAGCAACAGATACGCAGTATTTT
CDR3: CASSYGDRGATDTQYF

size: -
V: TRBV2
D: -
J: TRBJ1-1
DNA: TGTGCCAGCGTGGGGCAGCCCCCCAGTAAAGCTTTCTTT
CDR3: CASVGQPPSKAFF

size: -
V: TRBV25-1
D: -
J: TRBJ1-2
DNA: TGTGCCAGCAGTCTCAGGGCCAACTATGGCTACACCTTC
CDR3: CASSLRANYGYTF

size: -
V: TRBV5-1
D: -
J: TRBJ2-3
DNA: TGCGCCAGCAGCTTGGGACTGGCGGGGATCACAGATACGCAGTATTTT
CDR3: CASSLGLAGITDTQYF

size: -
V: TRBV2
D: TRBD1
J: TRBJ2-3
DNA: TGTGCCAGCAGCTCGGGACAGGGCGCAGATACGCAGTATTTT
CDR3: CASSSGQGADTQYF

size: -
V: TRBV10-3
D: TRBD1
J: TRBJ2-3
DNA: TGTGCCATCAGGGGGACAGGGGGCGCAACTGATACGCAGTATTTT
CDR3: CAIRGTGGATDTQYF

size: -
V: TRBV19
D: -
J: TRBJ2-1
DNA: TGTGCCAGTAGTATACAGGACAGCTCCTACAATGAGCAGTTCTTC
CDR3: CASSIQDSSYNEQFF

size: -
V: TRBV5-5
D: -
J: TRBJ2-7
DNA: TGTGCCAGCAGCCCGCAAGCCAGGGACTACGAGCAGTACTTC
CDR3: CASSPQARDYEQYF

size: -
V: TRBV19
D: -
J: TRBJ2-3
DNA: TGTGCCGGCTCTAAGGCATACAGCCCATCACAAGATACGCAGTATTTT
CDR3: CAGSKAYSPSQDTQYF

size: -
V: TRBV4-1
D: TRBD1
J: TRBJ1-2
DNA: TGCGCCAGCAGCCCAGGGACAGGGGATGGCTACACCTTC
CDR3: CASSPGTGDGYTF

size: -
V: TRBV7-9
D: TRBD1
J: TRBJ1-3
DNA: TGTGCCAGCAGCGTCGCCGGGACAGGGAGGGGTAAAACAGGAAACACCATATATTTT
CDR3: CASSVAGTGRGKTGNTIYF

size: -
V: TRBV19
D: -
J: TRBJ2-5
DNA: TGTGCCAGTAGTATAGATCCGGCGGCGGAGACCCAGTACTTC
CDR3: CASSIDPAAETQYF

size: -
V: TRBV9
D: TRBD2
J: TRBJ2-7
DNA: TGTGCCAGCAGCCCGGGGACTAGCCCACGGTACGAGCAGTACTTC
CDR3: CASSPGTSPRYEQYF